This is a list of T cell receptor beta chains from one sample in a study of early T cells in non-severe SARS-CoV-2 infection. TCRdb itself ran the 5' RACE reads through MiXCR, one entry per CDR3 protein. The repertoire has about 34,000 distinct CDR3 sequences, 6% to 7% of them found once; the top ten carry approximately 7.6%. Sequences were obtained from whole blood. The receptors here all came from an adult who was a healthcare worker with PCR-confirmed SARS-CoV-2 infection or an uninfected control (not recorded which). Each CDR3 is given with its conserved first and last residue. D genes are given only for firm matches. Size is stated for part of the rows, as once, few or many counts, or as a class when the clone is expanded.

j_call	clone_size	d_call	v_call	cdr3_length	cdr3_aa	cdr3_nt
TRBJ1-6	many	TRBD1	TRBV27	19	CASCQRTGRSDAYNSPLHF	TGTGCCAGCTGCCAACGGACAGGGCGCTCTGATGCCTATAATTCACCCCTCCACTTT
TRBJ1-5	many	NA	TRBV30	16	CAWSVPPQGGNQPQHF	TGTGCCTGGAGTGTACCCCCCCAGGGTGGCAATCAGCCCCAGCATTTT
TRBJ2-3	many	NA	TRBV20-1	14	CSATLGGSQNTQYF	TGCAGTGCTACTTTGGGGGGATCCCAGAATACGCAGTATTTT
TRBJ1-5	medium-sized	NA	TRBV4-2	14	CASSHRQMNQPQHF	TGTGCCAGCAGCCATCGACAGATGAATCAGCCCCAGCATTTT
TRBJ2-1	many	TRBD2	TRBV3-1	17	CASSHPSGGLSYNEQFF	TGTGCCAGCAGCCATCCTAGCGGGGGCCTGTCCTACAATGAGCAGTTCTTC
TRBJ1-2	many	NA	TRBV2	13	CASSPRTDYGYTF	TGTGCCAGCAGCCCCAGGACCGACTATGGCTACACCTTC
TRBJ2-3	NA	NA	TRBV27	15	CASSLSALSTDTQYF	TGTGCCAGCAGTTTATCGGCTCTTTCAACAGATACGCAGTATTTT
TRBJ2-7	many	TRBD1	TRBV7-2	15	CASSPGTGGPYEQYF	TGTGCCAGCAGCCCCGGGACAGGGGGCCCCTACGAGCAGTACTTC
TRBJ1-6	many	TRBD1	TRBV20-1	15	CSARDTDRGDSPLHF	TGCAGTGCTAGAGACACGGACAGGGGCGATTCACCCCTCCACTTT
TRBJ2-5	many	TRBD1	TRBV18	14	CASSLGQGLETQYF	TGTGCCAGCTCCTTGGGACAGGGGCTGGAGACCCAGTACTTC